This T cell receptor (beta chain) was profiled in a study of Tregs in tolerant kidney transplant recipients. Recipients received nonmyeloablative bone marrow transplants from related graft donors, with transient mixed chimerism. Worth noting for this clone: A read error may produce the germline difference seen at one junction end.

TCRdb's table, derived via immunoSEQ multiplex PCR, lists solely in-frame clones and lacks some. The table has 84,000 or so clones, roughly 93% seen once; the top ten hold more than 1.5%. CDR3 length: 14 residues. Per the germline V gene, CDR1 is SGHTA and CDR2 is FQGNSA. This chain connects TRBV7-2 to TRBJ2-7; D gene unclear. Sequencing was performed on CD4+ T cells from blood (PBMCs), taken 12 months after the transplant. The receptor was derived from a human patient who received a combined kidney and bone marrow transplant. Some T cells may be graft donor cells. The CDR3 is CASSVLLSSDEQYF. Written as DNA, the CDR3 is TGTGCCAGCAGCGTCCTCTTATCCTCCGACGAGCAGTACTTC. The full variable domain, its missing parts supplied by reference TRBV7-2 and TRBJ2-7, is GAGVSQSPSNKVTEKGKDVELRCDPISGHTALYWYRQSLGQGLEFLIYFQGNSAPDKSGLPSDRFSAERTGGSVSTLTIQRTQQEDSAVYLCASSVLLSSDEQYFGPGTRLTVT.